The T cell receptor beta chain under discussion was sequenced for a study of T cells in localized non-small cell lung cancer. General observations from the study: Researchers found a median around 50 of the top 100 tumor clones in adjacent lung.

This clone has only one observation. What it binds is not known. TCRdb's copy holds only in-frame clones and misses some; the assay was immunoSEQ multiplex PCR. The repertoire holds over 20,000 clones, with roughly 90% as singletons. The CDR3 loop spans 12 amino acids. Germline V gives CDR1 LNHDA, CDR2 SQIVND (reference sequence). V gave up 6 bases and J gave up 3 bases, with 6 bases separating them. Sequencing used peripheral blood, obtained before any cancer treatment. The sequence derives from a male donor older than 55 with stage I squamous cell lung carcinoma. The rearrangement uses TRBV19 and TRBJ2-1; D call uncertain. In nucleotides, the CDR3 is TGTGCCAGTAGGGGTTTCTACAATGAGCAGTTCTTC. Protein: CASRGFYNEQFF. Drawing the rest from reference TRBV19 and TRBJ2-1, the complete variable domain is DGGITQSPKYLFRKEGQNVTLSCEQNLNHDAMYWYRQDPGQGLRLIYYSQIVNDFQKGDIAEGYSVSREKKESFPLTVTSAQKNPTAFYLCASRGFYNEQFFGPGTRLTVL.